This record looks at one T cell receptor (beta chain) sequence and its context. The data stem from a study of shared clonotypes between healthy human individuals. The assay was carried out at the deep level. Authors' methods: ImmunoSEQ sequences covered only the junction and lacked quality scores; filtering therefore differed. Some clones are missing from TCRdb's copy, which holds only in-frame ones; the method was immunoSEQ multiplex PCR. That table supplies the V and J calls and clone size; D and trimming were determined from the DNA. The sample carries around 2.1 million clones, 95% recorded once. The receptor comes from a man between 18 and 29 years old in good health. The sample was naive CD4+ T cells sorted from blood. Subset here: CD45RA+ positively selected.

Here the CDR3 DNA reads TGTGCCAGCAGTATCGCGGGCGCCGGGGGAGATACGCAGTATTTT. It is translated as CASSIAGAGGDTQYF. V is TRBV7-9 and J is TRBJ2-3; a possible D gene is TRBD2 (6 bases). Germline V gene data show CDR1 as SEHNR and CDR2 as FQNEAQ (reference sequence). The V end lost 6 bases, the J end lost 5 bases, and 18 bases lay between the germline ends. CDR3 length: 15 residues.